These 10 T cell receptor beta chains came from one sample sequenced in a study of lymphopenia after photon versus proton radiotherapy. Assay: immunoSEQ multiplex PCR; the TCRdb copy retains only in-frame clones and omits some. Counted here are 89,000 or so clones, more than 70% occurring once; the ten biggest clones make up approximately 1.4%. The sample was peripheral blood, taken from a patient treated with proton-based radiotherapy. These receptors were collected from a man in his 60s with pancreatic cancer.

The chain couples TRBV27 to TRBJ2-7; D remains unclear. Trimming took 3 bases from V and 8 from J, leaving 20 bases between them. CDR1 MNHEY and CDR2 SMNVEV come from the germline V gene (reference sequence). The CDR3 contains 15 residues. The CDR3 bases are TGTGCCAGCAGTTTTGCTCTCGACCGCCCCGGCAAGCAGTACTTC. Translating gives CASSFALDRPGKQYF.

The CDR3 region has the DNA TGTGCCATCAGTGAGACGGACAGGGCAGGGCAGCCCCAGCATTTT. Its protein is CAISETDRAGQPQHF. The gene calls are TRBV10-3 and TRBJ1-5, with 8 nucleotides matching TRBD1. CDR3 length: 15 amino acids. The germline V gene encodes CDR1 ENHRY and CDR2 SYGVKD. Trimming took 2 bases from V and 7 from J; bases not matched to a gene: 7.

The chain combines TRBV9 with TRBJ2-2, with a possible D match to TRBD2 (5 bases). The CDR3 consists of 15 residues. Trimming cost V 0 bases and J 7 bases, with 13 bases left between them. Germline V gene sequence: CDR1 SGDLS, CDR2 YYNGEE. CDR3 sequence reads: CASSVVGLAGGELFF. The DNA for the CDR3 is TGTGCCAGCAGCGTAGTTGGTCTAGCCGGCGGGGAGCTGTTTTTT.

J is TRBJ1-3 and V is TRBV6-6, with D perhaps TRBD1 (5 bases). CDR1 is MNHNY and CDR2 is SVGAGI in the germline V gene (reference sequence). The germline V and J ends were trimmed by 3 bases and 2 bases, with 8 bases remaining between them. The CDR3 contains 14 residues. DNA for the CDR3: TGTGCCAGCAGTTATGGGGGTGCTGGAAACACCATATATTTT. It yields the protein CASSYGGAGNTIYF.

The rearrangement uses TRBV7-9 and TRBJ2-3, with D possibly being TRBD1 (6 bases). Trimming pared 1 base from V and 3 bases from J, leaving 14 bases between. The CDR3 sequence is 16 residues long. Per germline, CDR1 SEHNR and CDR2 FQNEAQ (reference sequence). The CDR3 DNA is TGTGCCAGCAGCTTAGTCCAGGGGTTGGGGACAGATACGCAGTATTTT. This gives the protein CASSLVQGLGTDTQYF.

The chain joins TRBV11-1 to TRBJ2-1; TRBD2 aligns across 9 bases. V dropped 5 bases and J dropped 4; count of bases not matched to a gene: 3. The germline gives CDR1 SGHAT, CDR2 FQDESV (reference sequence). CDR3 length: 14 amino acids. The CDR3 loop reads CASSRLAAYNEQFF. CDR3 nucleotide sequence: TGTGCCAGCAGCCGACTAGCGGCTTACAATGAGCAGTTCTTC.

The chain joins TRBV25-1 to TRBJ1-1; 7 bases agree with TRBD1. The germline CDR1 and CDR2 sequences are MGHDK and SYGVNS. V dropped 4 bases and J dropped 1; count of bases not matched to a gene: 0. The CDR3 spans 13 residues. The CDR3 DNA follows: TGTGCCAGCAGTGGACAGGGGAACACTGAAGCTTTCTTT. Protein sequence: CASSGQGNTEAFF.

This clone was detected a few times. V gene TRBV6-1 combines with J gene TRBJ1-2; a weak D match, TRBD1 (5 bases). The CDR3 has 15 amino acids. The germline V and J ends were trimmed by 0 bases and 7 bases, with 15 bases remaining between them. Germline lookup yields CDR1 MNHNS and CDR2 SASEGT. CDR3: CASSEARRGAGGYTF. CDR3 in DNA: TGTGCCAGCAGTGAAGCGCGAAGGGGCGCGGGTGGCTACACCTTC.

The chain couples TRBV4-3 to TRBJ2-5, with D hard to call. CDR1 is LGHNA and CDR2 is YSLEER in the germline V gene. CDR3 length equals 14 residues. Trimming shortened V by 1 base and J by 11 bases, and 17 bases separated the two germline ends. CDR3 region: CASSQGVAGARQYF. The CDR3 nucleotides are TGCGCCAGCAGCCAAGGGGTGGCAGGAGCAAGACAGTACTTC.

The chain employs TRBV2 and TRBJ1-2; 7 bases line up with TRBD1. Trimming removed 7 bases from V and 4 bases from J; junction bases left unmatched: 9. Germline values: CDR1 SNHLY, CDR2 FYNNEI. The CDR3 covers 14 residues. The CDR3: CASTPGQTSYGYTF. Written as DNA, the CDR3 is TGTGCCAGCACCCCGGGACAGACATCCTATGGCTACACCTTC.